Listed below are T cell receptor beta chains from one sample, sequenced in a study of response to subunit inactivated influenza vaccine. TCRdb ran MiXCR on the RT-PCR reads and lists one entry per CDR3 protein. The sample lists more than 600,000 distinct CDR3 sequences, less than 20% occurring once. Here the sequenced sample was PBMCs from blood, taken about 5 days after vaccination. All receptors come from a middle-aged man who received an inactivated influenza vaccine. Both conserved end residues are part of each CDR3. Clone size is not always given. Where it is, it says once, few, many or a class for expanded clones.

clone_size cdr3_length v_call cdr3_aa
- 13 TRBV7-9 CASSFDPGQVAFF
- 19 TRBV15 CATSRDGLAGAASYNEQFF
many 15 TRBV12-3/TRBV12-4 CASSFMAGGRNEQFF
- 15 TRBV6-1 CASMSGTSGNNEQFF
many 15 TRBV9 CASSVGLGLAGEQFF
few 16 TRBV6-2/TRBV6-3 CASSYMGILAKNIQYF
- 15 TRBV6-2/TRBV6-3 CASSYLTGLAAEAFF
- 13 TRBV11-2 CASRQGLVDEQFF
- 15 TRBV15 CATSKGDSQWDTQYF
few 16 TRBV7-8 CASSIDRGKSTDTQYF
few 14 TRBV7-2 CASTQASRVEGYTF
few 19 TRBV6-5 CASSYSSVATGQAKNIQYF
many 13 TRBV6-2/TRBV6-3 CASSYAVTGELFF
- 15 TRBV4-3 CASSQDSQGNEKLFF
few 16 TRBV20-1 CSARDYGLAIEETQYF
few 17 TRBV11-2 CASSPGGGGLEYNEQFF
few 13 TRBV7-2 CASSEAVGLEQYF
- 14 TRBV20-1 CSARDLTPYNEQFF
- 15 TRBV20-1 CSARAGGRPYNEQFF
- 14 TRBV5-1 CASSLGGMSYEQYF
few 15 TRBV7-2 CASSARGGYTDTQYF
- 14 TRBV6-5 CASSPRQGREKLFF
few 18 TRBV20-1 CSARDPPSGGGLNYEQYF
few 14 TRBV19 CASSIGQYYYGYTF
few 15 TRBV12-3/TRBV12-4 CASSSRTSVYYEQYF
many 13 TRBV20-1 CSARGARPNEQFF
few 14 TRBV20-1 CSGLDSGEGDTQYF
- 14 TRBV6-1 CASSRGTTYNEQFF
- 16 TRBV20-1 CSARDRRRTSTDTQYF
few 16 TRBV5-5 CASSFGYQGATDTQYF
once 15 TRBV7-8 CASSSIRTPYNEQFF
few 16 TRBV5-5 CASSLAGGPIRNEQFF